This T cell receptor (beta chain) was recorded in a study of PD-1 blockade in classical Hodgkin lymphoma. Findings and limits, study-wide: Patients who initiated nivolumab within 1 year of ASCT were excluded. The CD4+ diversity rise by C4D1 was clearest in complete responders. At baseline, newly diagnosed patients reportedly showed less TCR diversity than healthy donors. Baseline diversity resembling that of newly diagnosed patients was seen in complete responders.

Relapses following autologous stem cell transplantation were seen in all patients, with brentuximab vedotin exposure varying. Method: immunoSEQ multiplex PCR; TCRdb's copy keeps in-frame clones and lacks some. The sample includes tens of thousands of clones, around 70% seen only once; the top ten take more than 25%. Germline-derived CDR1 and CDR2 are MDHEN and SYDVKM. The ends were cut back, 3 bases at V and 6 bases at J, with 6 bases in the middle. This CDR3 spans 12 amino acids. Of note for this clone: Its specificity is not known.

V gene TRBV28 combines with J gene TRBJ1-5; D call uncertain. Sample: peripheral blood mononuclear cells (PBMCs), taken before the second cycle of nivolumab. The TCR comes from a human donor with classical Hodgkin lymphoma. This chain's CDR3 is CASSFLVQPQHF. CDR3 coding DNA: TGTGCCAGCAGTTTTCTCGTTCAGCCCCAGCATTTT.